Reported below is one T cell receptor (beta chain). Its antigen remains unidentified. This entry belongs to a study of beta chain features in type 1 diabetes. The germline gives CDR1 MDHEN, CDR2 SYDVKM. The V segment lost 5 bases and the J segment 1 base; nucleotides outside the gene matches: 4. CDR3 size: 14 residues. Study results and caveats: Reduced insertions and increased deletions marked VDJ junctions in type 1 diabetes patients. Researchers report that Type 1 diabetes patients had moderately but significantly shorter TCRB CDR3s across all four CD4+ subsets.

Sequencing targeted expressed TCRB transcripts, as all isolated RNA had been reverse transcribed. The repertoire was sequenced with immunoSEQ multiplex PCR; TCRdb's copy has only in-frame clones and lacks some. The sample has 160,000 or so clones, roughly 8% seen once; the top ten hold around 0.5%. The source of this sequence is a woman younger than 35 with type 1 diabetes. The sample was central memory CD4+ T cells from blood. The gene calls are TRBV28 and TRBJ2-7, with 8 bases identical to TRBD1. The CDR3: CASSNQGASYEQYF. In DNA form, the CDR3 reads TGTGCCAGCAGTAATCAGGGGGCGTCCTACGAGCAGTACTTC.